Presented here are 5 T cell receptor beta chains from one specimen sequenced in a study of T cell repertoires in cytomegalovirus infection. One entry per CDR3 protein results from TCRdb running MiXCR on the reads. The data show hundreds of thousands of distinct CDR3 sequences, with 31% seen just once and around 15% held by the top ten. The sequenced sample consisted of PBMCs. Source of these receptors: a human donor in good health (CMV status not recorded). Some clones in this sample may be carry-over from other donors' samples.

The chain is built from TRBV5-6 and TRBJ2-7; 7 bases match TRBD1. Germline V gene sequence: CDR1 SGHDT, CDR2 YYEEEE. The CDR3 runs to 14 residues. The J segment lost 6 bases and the V segment lost 0 bases, leaving 6 bases of the junction unmatched. This CDR3 is CASSLEGAHREQYF. CDR3 bases: TGTGCCAGCAGCTTGGAGGGGGCCCACCGCGAGCAGTACTTC.

This sequence joins TRBV28 and TRBJ2-3; D remains unclear. Germline V gene data show CDR1 as MDHEN and CDR2 as SYDVKM. Trimming stripped 6 bases from V and 0 bases from J, with 10 bases between. The CDR3 has 14 amino acids. The CDR3, as DNA: TGTGCCAGCAGGAAGCTTATTAGCACAGATACGCAGTATTTT. As protein: CASRKLISTDTQYF.

This clonotype has a handful of counts. The chain uses TRBV28 and TRBJ1-5; 7 bases are shared with TRBD1. The CDR3 is made up of 11 amino acids. The junction had 1 base not matched to a gene; V was cut back by 5 bases and J by 9 bases. Germline lookup yields CDR1 MDHEN and CDR2 SYDVKM. CDR3 residues: CASSGDRPQHF. The CDR3 DNA reads as TGTGCCAGCAGTGGGGACAGGCCCCAGCATTTT.

CDR3 in amino acids: CASSLYAGLSSYNEQFF. The CDR3 DNA reads TGTGCCAGCAGTTTATATGCAGGACTAAGCTCCTACAATGAGCAGTTCTTC. The V gene is TRBV27, the J gene TRBJ2-1, with D perhaps matching TRBD2 (6 bases). This CDR3 spans 17 amino acids. The V gene lost 1 base and the J gene lost 0 bases, with 13 bases spanning the gap. Germline V gene sequence: CDR1 MNHEY, CDR2 SMNVEV (reference sequence).

This rearrangement joins TRBV20-1 to TRBJ1-2; 11 bases fit TRBD1. Germline CDR1 and CDR2: DFQATT and SNEGSKA (reference sequence). The CDR3 extends over 12 amino acids. Trimming at V came to 3 bases and at J to 9 bases, leaving 3 bases not matched to a gene. The CDR3: CSARDRGLSYTF. The CDR3 DNA reads TGCAGTGCTAGGGACAGGGGGCTGAGCTACACCTTC.